The clone carrying this T cell receptor (beta chain) was detected a few times. At the DNA level, this CDR3 is encoded by other sequences in the same sample as well. This specimen belongs to a study of beta chain features in type 1 diabetes. The CDR3 spans 13 residues. CDR1 and CDR2 (germline): SGHRS, YFSETQ. The V gene lost 2 bases and the J gene lost 2 bases, with 7 bases spanning the gap. One heparinised blood draw, averaging about 100 mL, came from each donor. The investigators reverse transcribed all of the isolated RNA, so they sequenced expressed TCRB transcripts. Method: immunoSEQ multiplex PCR; TCRdb's copy keeps in-frame clones and lacks some. The sample records roughly 120,000 clones, almost 40% being singletons.

This TCR derives from a young woman in good health. This rearrangement joins TRBV5-1 to TRBJ1-2; D unresolved. The sequencing sample was made of stem cell memory CD4+ T cells from blood. The CDR3 coding sequence is TGCGCCAGCAGCTTCTCTCAGAACTATGGCTACACCTTC. It encodes CASSFSQNYGYTF. Combining the CDR3 with reference TRBV5-1 and TRBJ1-2 gives the whole variable domain KAGVTQTPRYLIKTRGQQVTLSCSPISGHRSVSWYQQTPGQGLQFLFEYFSETQRNKGNFPGRFSGRQFSNSRSEMNVSTLELGDSALYLCASSFSQNYGYTFGSGTRLTVV.